A single sample gave rise to the 27 T cell receptor beta chains below, sequenced in a study of neurological immune-mediated disorders. Time point of the sample: technical triplicate 1. TCRdb passed the 5' RACE reads through MiXCR, listing each CDR3 protein once. The sample includes roughly 25,000 distinct CDR3 sequences, about 12% of them seen just once. Sequencing was performed on CD4+ T cells from blood. The receptors derive from a female donor with HTLV-1-associated myelopathy (HAM/TSP).

This clonotype has ten or more counts. The chain uses TRBV3-1 and TRBJ2-1; 14 bases line up with TRBD2. The CDR3 spans 16 residues. CDR1 and CDR2 (germline): LGHDT, YNNKEL (reference sequence). The junction had 5 bases not matched to a gene; V was cut back by 2 bases and J by 8 bases. The CDR3 is CASSQFGLAGGYEQFF. The CDR3 bases are TGTGCCAGCAGCCAATTCGGACTAGCGGGAGGCTATGAGCAGTTCTTC.

The table lists this clonotype with many counts. The chain links TRBV20-1 to TRBJ2-5; tentatively, D is TRBD2 (5 bases). The CDR3 consists of 12 residues. Germline CDR1 reads DFQATT; CDR2 reads SNEGSKA (reference sequence). V was clipped by 6 bases and J by 2 bases, with 10 bases between them. CDR3 bases: TGCAGTGCCCTGCGGGTACAAGAGACCCAGTACTTC. This sequence encodes CSALRVQETQYF.

This clonotype was seen many times. The genes are TRBV29-1 and TRBJ2-3; D perhaps matches TRBD2 (5 bases). Germline values: CDR1 SQVTM, CDR2 ANQGSEA. The V end was cut by 0 bases, the J end by 6 bases, with 10 bases between. This CDR3 comprises 13 residues. CDR3 DNA: TGCAGCGTTGAAGAGGGGAGTACCGATACGCAGTATTTT. Translation gives CSVEEGSTDTQYF.

This clonotype was found many times. This rearrangement joins TRBV5-1 to TRBJ2-1; 7 bases fit TRBD2. The CDR3 has 14 residues. After removal of 7 bases from V and 1 base from J, the junction contained 5 bases not matched to a gene. Germline V gene lookup returns CDR1 SGHRS and CDR2 YFSETQ. The CDR3 coding sequence is TGCGCCAGCGGGGGGGGGGGATCCTACAATGAGCAGTTCTTC. Translated, it gives CASGGGGSYNEQFF. Together with reference TRBV5-1 and TRBJ2-1, the CDR3 gives the full variable domain: KAGVTQTPRYLIKTRGQQVTLSCSPISGHRSVSWYQQTPGQGLQFLFEYFSETQRNKGNFPGRFSGRQFSNSRSEMNVSTLELGDSALYLCASGGGGSYNEQFFGPGTRLTVL.

This clonotype occurred many times. The V call is TRBV27, the J call TRBJ2-3; no definite D call. The germline V gene has CDR1 MNHEY and CDR2 SMNVEV (reference sequence). This CDR3 has 9 amino acids. Trimming took 6 bases from V and 9 from J, leaving 4 bases between them. CDR3 in DNA: TGTGCCAGCAGGGGCACGCAGTATTTT. Translating gives CASRGTQYF.

This clonotype was observed at least ten times. The rearrangement links TRBV20-1 to TRBJ2-1; 9 bases map to TRBD2. The CDR3 runs to 16 residues. Germline CDR1 DFQATT, CDR2 SNEGSKA (reference sequence). The J segment lost 4 bases and the V segment lost 5 bases, leaving 12 bases of the junction unmatched. The CDR3 DNA reads as TGCAGTGCTCTCCCTCCGACTAGCGGAACTTACAATGAGCAGTTCTTC. Translated: CSALPPTSGTYNEQFF.

This clonotype was found many times. The V and J genes are TRBV5-1 and TRBJ2-1; D call uncertain. The CDR3 spans 15 residues. Germline V CDR1 and CDR2: SGHRS, YFSETQ. V was pared by 0 bases and J by 4 bases, with 11 bases between. The CDR3 DNA sequence: TGCGCCAGCAGCTTGGCCGACAACTCTTACAATGAGCAGTTCTTC. Its translation is CASSLADNSYNEQFF.

This clonotype was seen more than once but under ten times. This chain connects TRBV7-3 to TRBJ1-1; D gene uncertain. This CDR3 comprises 14 residues. V was trimmed by 1 base and J by 2 bases, leaving 8 bases between them. Germline V CDR1 and CDR2: SGHTA, FQGTGA. CDR3 nucleotides: TGTGCCAGCAGCTTAATCCGGGAAAACACTGAAGCTTTCTTT. Protein sequence: CASSLIRENTEAFF.

This clonotype was picked up many times. The CDR3 sequence is CASSSSSGGYNEQFF. For the CDR3, the DNA is TGTGCCAGCAGCTCGTCGTCTGGGGGCTACAATGAGCAGTTCTTC. V is TRBV7-2 and J is TRBJ2-1; the D gene could be TRBD1 or TRBD2 (5 bases each). CDR3 length: 15 residues. Germline V CDR1 and CDR2: SGHTA, FQGNSA. V was trimmed by 4 bases and J by 3 bases, leaving 13 bases between them.

This clonotype occurred many times. The V and J genes are TRBV29-1 and TRBJ1-2; D gene uncertain. Germline values: CDR1 SQVTM, CDR2 ANQGSEA. This CDR3 has 14 amino acids. Trimming left V 0 bases short and J 1 base short, with 9 bases between. The CDR3 coding sequence is TGCAGCGTTGAAGATCAGAACAGTAACTATGGCTACACCTTC. This translates into CSVEDQNSNYGYTF. The variable domain in full, completed from reference TRBV29-1 and TRBJ1-2, reads SAVISQKPSRDICQRGTSLTIQCQVDSQVTMMFWYRQQPGQSLTLIATANQGSEATYESGFVIDKFPISRPNLTFSTLTVSNMSPEDSSIYLCSVEDQNSNYGYTFGSGTRLTVV.

This clonotype was seen many times. The chain links TRBV15 to TRBJ1-6; D gene uncertain. Germline V gene data show CDR1 as LNHNV and CDR2 as YYDKDF (reference sequence). V was shortened by 1 base and J by 9 bases, with 16 bases between the two germline ends. The CDR3 consists of 16 residues. Here the CDR3 reads CATSRARAVSGSPLHF. The CDR3 DNA follows: TGTGCCACCAGCAGAGCGAGGGCAGTCTCAGGTTCACCCCTCCACTTT. Combining the CDR3 with reference TRBV15 and TRBJ1-6 gives the whole variable domain DAMVIQNPRYQVTQFGKPVTLSCSQTLNHNVMYWYQQKSSQAPKLLFHYYDKDFNNEADTPDNFQSRRPNTSFCFLDIRSPGLGDTAMYLCATSRARAVSGSPLHFGNGTRLTVT.

At least ten counts were recorded for this clonotype. V gene TRBV5-6 combines with J gene TRBJ2-1; 14 bases are a match to TRBD2. In germline, CDR1 is SGHDT, CDR2 YYEEEE. The J segment lost 5 bases and the V segment lost 4 bases, leaving 11 bases of the junction unmatched. CDR3 size: 18 residues. Here the CDR3 DNA reads TGTGCCAGCAGCCAATTATCGGGACTAGCGGGGGTACACAATGAGCAGTTCTTC. It translates to CASSQLSGLAGVHNEQFF. The complete variable domain, with remaining parts taken from reference TRBV5-6 and TRBJ2-1, reads DAGVTQSPTHLIKTRGQQVTLRCSPKSGHDTVSWYQQALGQGPQFIFQYYEEEERQRGNFPDRFSGHQFPNYSSELNVNALLLGDSALYLCASSQLSGLAGVHNEQFFGPGTRLTVL.

The table lists this clonotype with many counts. Here the CDR3 DNA reads TGCAGCGTGGAGACGGGGGGGGAAGAGCAGTACTTC. Amino acids: CSVETGGEEQYF. The chain employs TRBV29-1 and TRBJ2-7; TRBD2 matches 8 bases. The CDR3 has 12 residues. CDR1 and CDR2 (germline): SQVTM, ANQGSEA. V lost 6 bases and J lost 7; bases outside the gene matches: 8.

This clonotype is labeled as medium-sized. The chain uses TRBV20-1 and TRBJ1-1; no clear D gene. CDR1 and CDR2 from the germline V gene are DFQATT and SNEGSKA (reference sequence). V was trimmed by 6 bases and J by 7 bases, leaving 21 bases between them. The CDR3 has 14 amino acids. CDR3 nucleotides: TGCAGTGCCCTCCCCCCACGGCGTACCTTTGAAGCTTTCTTT. It is translated as CSALPPRRTFEAFF.

This clonotype was observed many times. The gene calls are TRBV3-1 and TRBJ2-3; D unresolved. The CDR3 loop spans 14 amino acids. Looked up from germline, CDR1 is LGHDT and CDR2 is YNNKEL (reference sequence). Trimming took off 0 bases at V and 4 bases at J, with 8 bases between the two ends. The CDR3 region is CASSQESGPDTQYF. Here the CDR3 DNA reads TGTGCCAGCAGCCAAGAATCCGGTCCAGATACGCAGTATTTT.

This clonotype has ten or more counts. The chain employs TRBV5-5 and TRBJ1-5; D uncertain. Between the trimmed V and J ends, which lost 4 bases and 6 bases, there was a span of 17 bases. The CDR3 totals 15 residues. Germline V lookup: CDR1 SGHKS, CDR2 YYEKEE (reference sequence). Written as DNA, the CDR3 is TGTGCCAGCAGCGTCTTCCCCCGCGAGGGTCAGCCCCAGCATTTT. Amino acids: CASSVFPREGQPQHF.

The sample holds many counts of this clonotype. The chain has TRBV28 and TRBJ1-1, with D possibly being TRBD1 (6 bases). The CDR3 is made up of 14 amino acids. The V gene lost 7 bases and the J gene lost 3 bases, with 15 bases spanning the gap. Per the germline V gene, CDR1 is MDHEN and CDR2 is SYDVKM. CDR3 coding DNA: TGTGCCAGCACATCAAGGGGGGACCACACTGAAGCTTTCTTT. As protein: CASTSRGDHTEAFF.

This chain links TRBV20-1 with TRBJ2-7, with 10 bases that match TRBD1. The CDR3 totals 12 residues. CDR1 and CDR2 from the germline V gene are DFQATT and SNEGSKA (reference sequence). The V and J ends lost 8 bases and 3 bases, in that order; junction bases with no gene match: 4. The CDR3 is CSSRTGGYEQYF. In DNA, the CDR3 is TGCAGTTCCCGGACAGGGGGCTACGAGCAGTACTTC.

At least ten counts were recorded for this clonotype. The gene calls are TRBV2 and TRBJ2-7, with 8 bases aligning to TRBD1. V lost 5 bases and J lost 2; bases outside the gene matches: 5. From germline, CDR1 is SNHLY and CDR2 FYNNEI. The CDR3 is 14 residues long. CDR3 sequence (DNA): TGTGCCAGCAGTTTCGACAGGGGAACCTACGAGCAGTACTTC. It is translated as CASSFDRGTYEQYF.

This clonotype was detected ten times or more. This chain connects TRBV5-5 to TRBJ2-1, with D maybe TRBD1 (5 bases). Germline CDR1 reads SGHKS; CDR2 reads YYEKEE (reference sequence). The length of the CDR3 is 15 residues. V was trimmed by 0 bases and J by 5 bases, leaving 12 bases between them. The CDR3 nucleotides are TGTGCCAGCAGCTTGGACGGCCCAGGGCACAATGAGCAGTTCTTC. Protein product: CASSLDGPGHNEQFF.

This clonotype has at least ten counts. The chain carries TRBV7-2 and TRBJ2-3; D perhaps matches TRBD1 (5 bases). This CDR3 comprises 13 residues. Per the germline V gene, CDR1 is SGHTA and CDR2 is FQGNSA. The V and J ends lost 6 bases and 3 bases respectively, with 10 bases between them. Here the CDR3 reads CASSSSGTDTQYF. The CDR3 DNA is TGTGCCAGCAGTTCCTCAGGGACAGATACGCAGTATTTT.

This clonotype was detected many times. V gene TRBV5-5 combines with J gene TRBJ1-5; D ambiguous. The germline V gene encodes CDR1 SGHKS and CDR2 YYEKEE (reference sequence). The V end was cut by 5 bases, the J end by 4 bases, with 13 bases between. The CDR3 has 14 amino acids. The CDR3, as DNA: TGTGCCAGCAGTTTCTACCCTGGGAATCAGCCCCAGCATTTT. Amino acids: CASSFYPGNQPQHF.

This clonotype was seen ten or more times. The chain links TRBV20-1 to TRBJ1-2, with D perhaps TRBD1 (6 bases). Trimming shortened V by 0 bases and J by 7 bases, and 15 bases separated the two germline ends. This CDR3 region has 14 residues. The germline gives CDR1 DFQATT, CDR2 SNEGSKA (reference sequence). CDR3: CSARENTGRIGYTF. The DNA for the CDR3 is TGCAGTGCTAGAGAAAATACAGGGAGGATTGGCTACACCTTC.

Remarks on this clonotype: This may come from a read error, since a much larger clone is one base off. The V call is TRBV6-2 or TRBV6-3, the J call TRBJ1-2; D remains ambiguous. Germline assignment: CDR1 MNHEY and CDR2 SVGEGT. The CDR3 runs to 17 residues. CDR3 region: CSSSYSSRAGWGYGYTF. In DNA form, the CDR3 reads TGTTCCAGCAGTTACTCGAGTCGGGCGGGGTGGGGCTATGGCTACACCTTC.

This clonotype was counted ten times or more. This rearrangement joins TRBV6-2 or TRBV6-3 to TRBJ2-5; D is unresolved. Trimming took off 6 bases at V and 2 bases at J, with 19 bases between the two ends. This CDR3 region has 16 residues. Germline CDR1 reads MNHEY; CDR2 reads SVGEGT. The CDR3 loop reads CASSALTRARQETQYF. In nucleotides, the CDR3 is TGTGCCAGCAGCGCCCTGACTCGCGCCCGACAAGAGACCCAGTACTTC.

This clonotype was found many times. The genes are TRBV20-1 and TRBJ1-5; 8 nucleotides agree with TRBD1. Germline CDR1 DFQATT, CDR2 SNEGSKA (reference sequence). CDR3 length: 14 amino acids. V was pared by 5 bases and J by 0 bases, with 3 bases of the junction left unmatched. CDR3 region: CSAVRGPSNQPQHF. The CDR3 DNA reads as TGCAGTGCTGTCAGGGGGCCTAGCAATCAGCCCCAGCATTTT.

Many counts were recorded for this clonotype. This chain connects TRBV20-1 to TRBJ2-1; a weak D match, TRBD1 (5 bases). The V gene's germline CDR1 is DFQATT and CDR2 SNEGSKA (reference sequence). Deletions cut 5 bases from V and 7 bases from J, with 15 bases between. The CDR3 totals 13 residues. Here the CDR3 reads CSAPPSTVNEQFF. CDR3 nucleotides: TGCAGTGCTCCCCCTTCGACAGTTAATGAGCAGTTCTTC.